The T cell receptor beta chain described here comes from a study of blood T cell repertoires in COVID-19. For the study at large: The United States, Italy and Spain were the sources of the acute and convalescent COVID-19 samples. T cells, B-cell-depleted T cells, or PBMCs supplied cDNA or gDNA.

In the original processing: Reference gene primer amplification gave estimated nucleated cell counts. Generated by immunoSEQ multiplex PCR, the TCRdb table keeps only in-frame clones and is missing some. V, J and clone size were drawn from that table, and D and trimming were deduced from the DNA. The data contain 150,000 to 180,000 clones, 75% to 95% of them singletons. This clone was counted only a few times. This TCR was sampled from a man aged 50 to 60 with acute or convalescent COVID-19. The sample taken for sequencing was peripheral blood.

The CDR3 protein is CASSLDGQFFHEQFF. The CDR3 DNA reads TGTGCCAGCAGCTTGGACGGACAGTTTTTCCATGAGCAGTTCTTC. The chain is built from TRBV5-4 and TRBJ2-1; D is possibly TRBD1 (6 bases). The V gene lost 0 bases and the J gene lost 8 bases, with 15 bases spanning the gap. The CDR3 is made up of 15 amino acids. Germline values: CDR1 SGHNT, CDR2 YYREEE (reference sequence). The full variable domain, rest sourced from reference TRBV5-4 and TRBJ2-1, is ETGVTQSPTHLIKTRGQQVTLRCSSQSGHNTVSWYQQALGQGPQFIFQYYREEENGRGNFPPRFSGLQFPNYSSELNVNALELDDSALYLCASSLDGQFFHEQFFGPGTRLTVL.